The 8 T cell receptor beta chains below come from one sample, sequenced in a study of T cells expressing NK-cell markers. After re-calling the 5' RACE reads, TCRdb lists one entry per CDR3 protein, DNA absent. The table gives fewer than 400,000 distinct CDR3 sequences; the top ten clones make up roughly a tenth of it. The sequencing input was blood T cells: a sorted CD56 or NKG2C T cell subset, CD4+ or CD8+ T cells, or bulk PBMC T cells (not recorded which). The receptors originated from a woman in her forties or fifties in good health.

The rearrangement links TRBV5-1 to TRBJ2-3; TCRdb outputs TRBD2, but without DNA this stays unchecked. The CDR3 spans 19 residues. The germline V gene has CDR1 SGHRS and CDR2 YFSETQ. The CDR3 region is CASSLESSGDRWSTDTQYF.

V and J are TRBV6-1 and TRBJ2-5. Germline lookup yields CDR1 MNHNS and CDR2 SASEGT. The CDR3 totals 14 residues. This chain's CDR3 is CASSEALDGETQYF.

The chain's CDR3 is CASRRGRDYQPQHF. The gene calls are TRBV2 and TRBJ1-5; as DNA is missing, the TRBD1 call by TCRdb cannot be tested. Germline V gives CDR1 SNHLY, CDR2 FYNNEI. CDR3 size: 14 residues. The full variable domain, with the rest looked up from reference TRBV2 and TRBJ1-5, is EPEVTQTPSHQVTQMGQEVILRCVPISNHLYFYWYRQILGQKVEFLVSFYNNEISEKSEIFDDQFSVERPDGSNFTLKIRSTKLEDSAMYFCASRRGRDYQPQHFGDGTRLSIL.

The chain is built from TRBV4-1 and TRBJ2-7. Germline lookup yields CDR1 MGHRA and CDR2 YSYEKL. This CDR3 contains 11 residues. This CDR3 reads CASRQNYEQYF.

V usage is TRBV21-1 and J usage is TRBJ2-1; TCRdb designates TRBD2, a call that cannot be tested without DNA. TRBV21-1 is assigned pseudogene status. The CDR3 is 16 residues long. The CDR3 region is CASSRFPGLGDNEQFF.

The chain employs TRBV24-1 and TRBJ2-1; TCRdb names TRBD1, which stays unverified in the absence of DNA. Germline V gene sequence: CDR1 KGHDR, CDR2 SFDVKD. The CDR3 length is 14 residues. The CDR3 here is CATSDPAQGYEQFF.

The CDR3 protein is CSARPPGLVYEQYF. The chain joins TRBV20-1 to TRBJ2-7; the TCRdb call, TRBD2, lacks DNA for checking. CDR1 and CDR2 (germline): DFQATT, SNEGSKA (reference sequence). The CDR3 runs to 14 residues.

The rearrangement uses TRBV20-1 and TRBJ2-5; checking the TCRdb D call of TRBD1 is not possible without DNA. In germline, CDR1 is DFQATT, CDR2 SNEGSKA (reference sequence). The CDR3 runs 14 residues. The CDR3: CSADTGVRGETQYF.